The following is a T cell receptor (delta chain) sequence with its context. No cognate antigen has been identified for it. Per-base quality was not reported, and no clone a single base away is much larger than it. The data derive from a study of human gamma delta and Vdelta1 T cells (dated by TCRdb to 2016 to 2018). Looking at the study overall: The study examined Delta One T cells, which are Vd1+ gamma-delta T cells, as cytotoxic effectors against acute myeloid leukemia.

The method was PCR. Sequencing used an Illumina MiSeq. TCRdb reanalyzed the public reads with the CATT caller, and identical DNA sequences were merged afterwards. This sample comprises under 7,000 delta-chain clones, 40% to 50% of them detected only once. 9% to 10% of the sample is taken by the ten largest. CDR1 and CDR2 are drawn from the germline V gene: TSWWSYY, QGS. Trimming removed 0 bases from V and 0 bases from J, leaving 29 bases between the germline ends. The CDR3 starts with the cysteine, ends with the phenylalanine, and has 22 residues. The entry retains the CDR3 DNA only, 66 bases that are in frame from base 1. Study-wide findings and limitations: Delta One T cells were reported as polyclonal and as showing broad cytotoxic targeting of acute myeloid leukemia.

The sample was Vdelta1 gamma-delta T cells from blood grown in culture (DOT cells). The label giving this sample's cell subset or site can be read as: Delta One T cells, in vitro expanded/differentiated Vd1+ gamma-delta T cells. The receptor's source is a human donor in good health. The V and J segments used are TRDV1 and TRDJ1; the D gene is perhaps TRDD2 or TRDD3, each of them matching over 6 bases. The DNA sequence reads TGTGCTCTTGGGGAACTCTCTGTCCTACGGGTGGTGGGGGTCCCGTACACCGATAAACTCATCTTT. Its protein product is CALGELSVLRVVGVPYTDKLIF.